This T cell receptor (beta chain) is drawn from a study of pediatric ulcerative colitis. Losses at the gene ends were 2 bases for V and 16 bases for J; bases not matched to a gene: 14. Germline V CDR1 and CDR2: SGHAT, FQNNGV. CDR3 length: 15 amino acids. Generated by immunoSEQ multiplex PCR, the TCRdb table keeps only in-frame clones and is missing some. The sample lists 15,000 to 20,000 clones, 80% occurring once. The rectum was sampled with one to two pinch biopsies at colonoscopy. Worth noting for this clone: Its target is unknown.

General study results and limits: Rectal pinch biopsies may have included blood-derived T cells, especially in patients with overt colitis. Compared with controls, ulcerative colitis showed greater blood-rectum clone sharing. Acute severe colitis showed lower rectal diversity from clonal expansions. All ulcerative colitis patients, but no controls, carried two rectal clonotypes.

The clonotype was recovered from a boy aged 5-17 years who was a control in a study of pediatric ulcerative colitis. The sample was gut tissue. V gene TRBV11-2 combines with J gene TRBJ1-6, with 7 positions matching TRBD1. The CDR3 loop reads CASSLHVGGQATLHF. The CDR3 DNA reads as TGTGCCAGCAGCTTACACGTAGGTGGACAGGCGACGCTCCACTTT.